A selection of T cell receptor beta chains follows, all from one sample in a study of T-cell reconstitution after alpha-beta-depleted transplantation in children. MiXCR, applied by TCRdb to the PCR reads, yields one record per CDR3 protein. This table holds around 90,000 distinct CDR3 sequences, less than 20% found once. The input for sequencing was PBMCs, mostly from graft donor cells, taken 180 days after TCRalphabeta/CD19-depleted stem cell transplant. The source is a male patient aged 2-15 years who had a stem cell transplant for acute lymphoblastic leukemia, so the T cells may come from the graft donor. The CDR3 runs from the conserved cysteine through the conserved F or W. Each record gives: V gene, clone size, D gene, J gene, CDR3 DNA, CDR3 protein. The D gene is left open where the match is weak. The size entry is marked missing in some rows and otherwise reads once, few, many or a size class.

>TRBV15|.|.|TRBJ2-7
TGTGCCACCAGCAGAGATCGGGCTGGGAGCTCCTACGAGCAGTACTTC
CATSRDRAGSSYEQYF
>TRBV6-5|.|.|TRBJ2-7
TGTGCCAGCAGTTACTCGGACGGATCCTACGAGCAGTACTTC
CASSYSDGSYEQYF
>TRBV7-9|few|.|TRBJ2-5
TGTGCCAGCAGCGGGGCTTGGGAGACCCAGTACTTC
CASSGAWETQYF
>TRBV5-5|.|TRBD1|TRBJ1-5
TGTGCCAGCAGCTTGTACAGGGGTAGCAATCAGCCCCAGCATTTT
CASSLYRGSNQPQHF
>TRBV4-3|few|.|TRBJ2-1
TGCGCCAGCAGCCAAGATTGGGGTAGCGATGAGCAGTTCTTC
CASSQDWGSDEQFF
>TRBV10-3|.|.|TRBJ1-1
TGTGCCATCAGTGAGTCGACAGTTGGCGCAGCTTTCTTT
CAISESTVGAAFF
>TRBV6-5|few|.|TRBJ2-1
TGTGCCAGCAGTTACTCGATAGGGGCCGAGCAGTTCTTC
CASSYSIGAEQFF
>TRBV5-1|.|.|TRBJ2-2
TGCGCCAGCAGCTTGGGACAGTACACCGGGGAGCTGTTTTTT
CASSLGQYTGELFF
>TRBV20-1|.|.|TRBJ1-5
TGCAGTGCTCAGCTTAGGGCAGGGGAAAATCAGCCCCAGCATTTT
CSAQLRAGENQPQHF
>TRBV30|.|.|TRBJ2-6
TGTGCCCATGGACTGGGCTCTGGGGCCAACGTCCTGACTTTC
CAHGLGSGANVLTF
>TRBV20-1|.|.|TRBJ1-1
TGCAGTGCTAGAGACATGGGGGGGACTGAAGCTTTCTTT
CSARDMGGTEAFF
>TRBV20-1|.|.|TRBJ1-1
TGCAGTGCTAGAGATGGGGGGGTGAACACTGAAGCTTTCTTT
CSARDGGVNTEAFF
>TRBV28|few|TRBD1|TRBJ2-6
TGTGCCAGCAGTACCACAGGGGGGAGGCCGGGCTCTGGGGCCAACGTCCTGACTTTC
CASSTTGGRPGSGANVLTF
>TRBV28|few|.|TRBJ2-3
TGTGCCAGCACAGCCTCCGCGGGAACTAGCACAGATACGCAGTATTTT
CASTASAGTSTDTQYF
>TRBV6-1|.|TRBD2|TRBJ2-3
TGTGCCAGCAGTAGGGCTAGCGGGTTCGGCACAGATACGCAGTATTTT
CASSRASGFGTDTQYF
>TRBV7-2|few|TRBD2|TRBJ2-2
TGTGCCAGCAGCTTAGCGAGCGGGGGGAACACCGGGGAGCTGTTTTTT
CASSLASGGNTGELFF
>TRBV18|.|TRBD2|TRBJ2-4
TGTGCCAGCTCACCGGAGAGCGGGGCCTACATTCAGTACTTC
CASSPESGAYIQYF
>TRBV7-2|.|.|TRBJ2-3
TGTGCCAGCACCACTACCGGGCCCCACACAGATACGCAGTATTTT
CASTTTGPHTDTQYF
>TRBV27|.|TRBD1|TRBJ1-5
TGTGCCAGCAGTTCGACAGGGATTCAGCCCCAGCATTTT
CASSSTGIQPQHF
>TRBV29-1|many|.|TRBJ1-1
TGCAGCGTTGTTCCAATTTCGGGGGAGGGGACTGAAGCTTTCTTT
CSVVPISGEGTEAFF
>TRBV30|.|.|TRBJ2-1
TGTGCCTGTGATGAGGCGGGGCCGCGATTGGATGAGCAGTTCTTC
CACDEAGPRLDEQFF
>TRBV6-5|.|TRBD1|TRBJ2-1
TGTGCCAGCAGCCAGAGGACAGGCATGTGGACTGGCTACAATGAGCAGTTCTTC
CASSQRTGMWTGYNEQFF
>TRBV29-1|.|.|TRBJ2-6
TGCAGCGTGCCGGGACACCGCTCTGGGGCCAACGTCCTGACTTTC
CSVPGHRSGANVLTF
>TRBV14|.|.|TRBJ1-3
TGTGCCAGCAGACTGGGGGGATCCTCTGGAAACACCATATATTTT
CASRLGGSSGNTIYF
>TRBV2|.|.|TRBJ2-7
TGTGCCAGCAGTGGGGGGAGACAGATCTACGAGCAGTACTTC
CASSGGRQIYEQYF
>TRBV12-3/TRBV12-4|.|.|TRBJ2-1
TGTGCCAGCAGTTTTTGCCATGAGCAGTTCTTC
CASSFCHEQFF
>TRBV7-2|.|TRBD2|TRBJ2-1
TGTGCCAGCAGCCCGGGACTAGCTAGGAATGAGCAGTTCTTC
CASSPGLARNEQFF
>TRBV6-2/TRBV6-3|.|TRBD1|TRBJ1-1
TGTGCCTCCCACAGGGGTATTTACACTGAAGCTTTCTTT
CASHRGIYTEAFF
>TRBV27|.|TRBD2|TRBJ2-1
TGTGCCAGCAGTTATGCTACTAGCGGGGGGAATGAGCAGTTCTTC
CASSYATSGGNEQFF
>TRBV21-1|.|.|TRBJ2-7
TGTGCCAGCAAAGTGGCAGGGGCCTCCTACGAGCAGTACTTC
CASKVAGASYEQYF
>TRBV15|many|TRBD1|TRBJ1-2
TGTGCCACCAGCATCGACTCAGGGGGCTCTTATGGCTACACCTTC
CATSIDSGGSYGYTF
>TRBV7-9|.|TRBD1|TRBJ2-7
TGTGCCAGCAGCATAGGGGCACAGGGGGAAAAGTACTTC
CASSIGAQGEKYF
>TRBV18|few|TRBD2|TRBJ2-5
TGTGCCAGCTCACCACAGCGCACTAGCGGGGCCCAAGAGACCCAGTACTTC
CASSPQRTSGAQETQYF
>TRBV5-5|few|TRBD1|TRBJ1-5
TGTGCCAGCAGCTTACAGGGGTCTCCTAACCAGCCCCAGCATTTT
CASSLQGSPNQPQHF
>TRBV7-9|few|.|TRBJ2-6
TGTGCCAGCAGCCCCCCTACCCTTGCTGGTGTCCTGACTTTC
CASSPPTLAGVLTF
>TRBV12-3/TRBV12-4|few|.|TRBJ2-2
TGTGCCAGCAGTTCCCTAAACACCGGGGAGCTGTTTTTT
CASSSLNTGELFF
>TRBV5-6|few|.|TRBJ2-5
TGTGCCAGCAGCTTGAGGGGGGCGGGAGCACAAGAGACCCAGTACTTC
CASSLRGAGAQETQYF
>TRBV5-5|.|TRBD1|TRBJ1-2
TGTGCCAGCAGCGTAGGGACAGGGAACGGCTACACCTTC
CASSVGTGNGYTF
>TRBV7-9|few|.|TRBJ2-2
TGTGCCAGCAGCTCCCCCTGGGCCGGGGAGCTGTTTTTT
CASSSPWAGELFF
>TRBV7-6|.|.|TRBJ2-2
TGTGCCAGCAGCTTAGAGGCGGGGACCGGGGAGCTGTTTTTT
CASSLEAGTGELFF
>TRBV3-1|few|TRBD1|TRBJ2-7
TGTGCCAGCAGCCAAGCGACAGGGGGCGAGCAGTACTTC
CASSQATGGEQYF
>TRBV10-3|.|TRBD1|TRBJ2-5
TGTGCCATCGGTGAGATGCCTTGGGACAGGCCTCAAGAGACCCAGTACTTC
CAIGEMPWDRPQETQYF
>TRBV25-1|few|.|TRBJ1-6
TGTGCCAGCAGCCGGGACACCGGTTCACCCCTCCACTTT
CASSRDTGSPLHF
>TRBV6-2/TRBV6-3|few|.|TRBJ1-2
TGTGCCAGCACCCACGTTGAGTTAGCTAACTATGGCTACACCTTC
CASTHVELANYGYTF
>TRBV11-1|many|TRBD1|TRBJ2-1
TGTGCCAGCAGCTCACAAAACAGGGGGCGGTCCTACAATGAGCAGTTCTTC
CASSSQNRGRSYNEQFF
>TRBV20-1|.|.|TRBJ2-7
TGCAGTGCTAGAGATGGGACCCCCTCCTACGAGCAGTACTTC
CSARDGTPSYEQYF
>TRBV5-1|many|.|TRBJ1-4
TGCGCCAGCAGCTTACCCCCACAGGGCCCCAATGAAAAACTGTTTTTT
CASSLPPQGPNEKLFF
>TRBV12-3/TRBV12-4|.|.|TRBJ1-5
TGTGCCAGCAGCCCTGACAGCGGGAAAGGGCATTTT
CASSPDSGKGHF
>TRBV5-1|few|TRBD2|TRBJ2-1
TGCGCCAGCAGCAATTATAGCGGGGGGCCCTCCAATGAGCAGTTCTTC
CASSNYSGGPSNEQFF
>TRBV15|few|.|TRBJ2-7
TGTGCCACCAGCAGAACCGGGACAACCATCTACGAGCAGTACTTC
CATSRTGTTIYEQYF
>TRBV30|few|.|TRBJ1-1
TGTGCCTGGAGTGTATATACGAACACTGAAGCTTTCTTT
CAWSVYTNTEAFF
>TRBV12-3/TRBV12-4|.|.|TRBJ1-6
TGTGCCAGCAGTTTAAGTGGTTCCTATAATTCACCCCTCCACTTT
CASSLSGSYNSPLHF
>TRBV29-1|few|TRBD2|TRBJ2-7
TGCAGCGTTGAAGAGAGGGAGGGCTACGAGCAGTACTTC
CSVEEREGYEQYF
>TRBV6-1|few|TRBD1|TRBJ1-5
TGTGCCAGCAGTGAAGCGGCGGGACAGGAACAGCCCCAGCATTTT
CASSEAAGQEQPQHF
>TRBV7-9|few|.|TRBJ1-3
TGTGCCAGCAGCTTAGCGGCAGGAGGACCTGGAAACACCATATATTTT
CASSLAAGGPGNTIYF
>TRBV29-1|few|.|TRBJ2-2
TGCAGCGTTGAAGTGAGGGGTTTCGCGAACACCGGGGAGCTGTTTTTT
CSVEVRGFANTGELFF
>TRBV9|few|.|TRBJ2-1
TGTGCCAGCAGCGTAGAAGGAAGAATGCCCAATGAGCAGTTCTTC
CASSVEGRMPNEQFF